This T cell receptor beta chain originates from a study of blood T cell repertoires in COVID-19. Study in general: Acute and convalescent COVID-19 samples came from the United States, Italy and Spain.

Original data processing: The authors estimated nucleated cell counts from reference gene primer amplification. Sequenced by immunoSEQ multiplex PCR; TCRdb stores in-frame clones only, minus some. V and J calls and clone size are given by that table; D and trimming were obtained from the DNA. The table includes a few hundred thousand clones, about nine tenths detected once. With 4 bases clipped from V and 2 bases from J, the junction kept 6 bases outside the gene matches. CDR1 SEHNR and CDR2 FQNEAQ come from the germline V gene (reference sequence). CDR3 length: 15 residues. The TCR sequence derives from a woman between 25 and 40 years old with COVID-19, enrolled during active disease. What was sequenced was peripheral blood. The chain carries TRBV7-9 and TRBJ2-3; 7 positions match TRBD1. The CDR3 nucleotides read TGTGCCAGCAGCTCGCGGACAGGCTACACAGATACGCAGTATTTT. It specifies CASSSRTGYTDTQYF. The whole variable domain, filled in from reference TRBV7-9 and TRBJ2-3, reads DTGVSQNPRHKITKRGQNVTFRCDPISEHNRLYWYRQTLGQGPEFLTYFQNEAQLEKSRLLSDRFSAERPKGSFSTLEIQRTEQGDSAMYLCASSSRTGYTDTQYFGPGTRLTVL.